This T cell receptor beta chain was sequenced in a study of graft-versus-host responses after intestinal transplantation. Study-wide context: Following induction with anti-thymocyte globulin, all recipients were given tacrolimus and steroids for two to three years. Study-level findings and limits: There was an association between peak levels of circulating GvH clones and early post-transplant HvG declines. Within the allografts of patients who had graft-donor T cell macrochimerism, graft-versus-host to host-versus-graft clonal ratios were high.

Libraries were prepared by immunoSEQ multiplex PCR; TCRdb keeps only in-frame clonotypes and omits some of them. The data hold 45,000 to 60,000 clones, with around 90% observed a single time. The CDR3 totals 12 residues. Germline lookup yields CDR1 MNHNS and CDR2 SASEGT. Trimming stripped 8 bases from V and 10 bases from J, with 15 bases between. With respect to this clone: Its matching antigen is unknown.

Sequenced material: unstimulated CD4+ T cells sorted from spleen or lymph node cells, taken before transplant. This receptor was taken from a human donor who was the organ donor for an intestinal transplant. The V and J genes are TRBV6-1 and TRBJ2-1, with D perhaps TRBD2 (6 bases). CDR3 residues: CASSGSGREQFF. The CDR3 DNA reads TGTGCCAGCTCTGGTAGCGGACGAGAGCAGTTCTTC.